This T cell receptor (beta chain) stems from a study of blood T cell repertoires in COVID-19. The overall study: The study drew acute and convalescent COVID-19 samples from the United States, Italy and Spain. PBMCs, B-cell-depleted T cells, or T cells provided the cDNA or gDNA that made up the material.

Germline assignment: CDR1 MNHEY and CDR2 SVGAGI. The CDR3 totals 14 residues. V was pared by 6 bases and J by 2 bases, with 13 bases between. Sequenced by immunoSEQ multiplex PCR; TCRdb stores in-frame clones only, minus some. Among fewer than 250,000 clones listed, around four fifths were seen once. Sequencing was carried out using PBMCs or T cells enriched from blood (not recorded which). This TCR was recovered from a middle-aged woman who had been exposed to COVID-19. The genes are TRBV6-5 and TRBJ1-1; D is undetermined. The CDR3 DNA sequence: TGTGCCAGCAGCCCAAAATCCCATAACACTGAAGCTTTCTTT. Translation gives CASSPKSHNTEAFF.